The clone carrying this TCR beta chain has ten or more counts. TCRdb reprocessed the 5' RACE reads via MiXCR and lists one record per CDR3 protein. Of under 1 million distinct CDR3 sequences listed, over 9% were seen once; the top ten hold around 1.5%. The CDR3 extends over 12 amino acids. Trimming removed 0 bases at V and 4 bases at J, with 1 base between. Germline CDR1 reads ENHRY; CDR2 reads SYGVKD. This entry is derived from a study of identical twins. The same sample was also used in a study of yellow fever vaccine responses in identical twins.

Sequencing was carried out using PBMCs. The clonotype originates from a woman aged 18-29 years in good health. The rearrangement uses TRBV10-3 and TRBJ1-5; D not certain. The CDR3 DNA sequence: TGTGCCATCAGTGAGTCGAATCAGCCCCAGCATTTT. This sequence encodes CAISESNQPQHF.